The source of this TCR beta chain is a study of blood T cell repertoires in COVID-19. Study-wide context: The origin of the acute and convalescent COVID-19 samples was the United States, Italy and Spain.

Original processing notes: It was from reference gene primer amplification that nucleated cell counts were estimated. TCRdb keeps only in-frame clones here, not all; method: immunoSEQ multiplex PCR. The V and J calls and clone size are taken from that table; D and trimming were inferred from the DNA. The table records 150,000 or so clones, roughly 76% of them present only once. V trimming: 0 bases; J trimming: 4 bases; junction bases outside the gene matches: 7. This CDR3 has 16 amino acids. The germline V gene encodes CDR1 LGHNA and CDR2 YSLEER. In this sample, this clone turned up a few times. V is TRBV4-3 and J is TRBJ1-1; the match to TRBD1 covers 8 bases. The clonotype comes from a woman aged 45-65 years with active or convalescent COVID-19. Sequencing input: peripheral blood. The CDR3 DNA is TGCGCCAGCAGCCAAGAATCGGCAGGGGGCCTCACTGAAGCTTTCTTT. This gives the protein CASSQESAGGLTEAFF.